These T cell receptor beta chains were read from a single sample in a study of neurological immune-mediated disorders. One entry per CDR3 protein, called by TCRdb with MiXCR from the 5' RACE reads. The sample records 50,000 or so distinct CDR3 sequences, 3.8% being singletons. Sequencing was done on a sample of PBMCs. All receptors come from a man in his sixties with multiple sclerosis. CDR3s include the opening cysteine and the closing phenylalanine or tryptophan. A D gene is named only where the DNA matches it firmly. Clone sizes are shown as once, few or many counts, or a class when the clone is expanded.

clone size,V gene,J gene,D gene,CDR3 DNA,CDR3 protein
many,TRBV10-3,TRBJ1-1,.,TGTGCCATCACCCCGAGTCTTGGCCCTGAAGCTTTCTTT,CAITPSLGPEAFF
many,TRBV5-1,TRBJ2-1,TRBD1,TGCGCCAGCAGTCCCGGGACAGCCTACAATGAGCAGTTCTTC,CASSPGTAYNEQFF
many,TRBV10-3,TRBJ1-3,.,TGTGCCATCAGTGCGACAGACTCTGGAAACACCATATATTTT,CAISATDSGNTIYF
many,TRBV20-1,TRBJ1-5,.,TGCAGTGCTCACGGGAGCAATCAGCCCCAGCATTTT,CSAHGSNQPQHF
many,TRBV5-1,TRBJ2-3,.,TGCGCCAGCAGCTGGACAACGGATACGCAGTATTTT,CASSWTTDTQYF
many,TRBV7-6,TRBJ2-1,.,TGTGCCAGCAGCCTCACCCCGGGCAGCTTATCCTACAATGAGCAGTTCTTC,CASSLTPGSLSYNEQFF
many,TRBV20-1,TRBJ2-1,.,TGCAGTGCTAGACATACCTACAATGAGCAGTTCTTC,CSARHTYNEQFF
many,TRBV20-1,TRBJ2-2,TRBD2,TGCAGTGCTAGAGATTTGGACGGGGGAGGGACCGGGGAGCTGTTTTTT,CSARDLDGGGTGELFF
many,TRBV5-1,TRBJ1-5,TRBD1,TGCGCCAGCAGCCCAGACAGGGGCAGCAATCAGCCCCAGCATTTT,CASSPDRGSNQPQHF
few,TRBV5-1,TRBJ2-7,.,TGCGCCAGCAGTTATGGGGTGCGGGGAGCCTACGAGCAGTACTTC,CASSYGVRGAYEQYF